This passage covers 23 T cell receptor beta chains from one sample sequenced in a study of cytomegalovirus exposure and HLA in healthy donors. Amplification used 60 Vbeta primers and 13 Jbeta primers. The table came from immunoSEQ multiplex PCR; TCRdb's copy has only in-frame clones and leaves some out. The sample holds more than 80,000 clones, 75% seen once. The sequencing sample was made of PBMCs. These TCRs come from a male donor in good health and CMV-seropositive.

The chain joins TRBV28 to TRBJ2-7; tentative D call: TRBD1 (6 bases). Germline V gene data show CDR1 as MDHEN and CDR2 as SYDVKM. The CDR3 loop spans 15 amino acids. The germline V and J ends were trimmed by 0 bases and 5 bases, with 14 bases remaining between them. The CDR3 here is CASSLWSGVPHEQYF. In DNA form, the CDR3 reads TGTGCCAGCAGTTTATGGTCAGGGGTACCCCACGAGCAGTACTTC.

The CDR3 DNA reads as TGTGCCAGCAGTAAGGACAGGGGCTCCTACGAGCAGTACTTC. The encoded protein is CASSKDRGSYEQYF. This chain uses TRBV6-1 with TRBJ2-7, with 9 bases that match TRBD1. Germline loops: CDR1 MNHNS, CDR2 SASEGT. J was trimmed by 0 bases and V by 5 bases; bases with no gene match: 2. The CDR3 contains 14 residues.

The genes are TRBV5-1 and TRBJ2-1; 8 bases agree with TRBD1. The length of the CDR3 is 15 residues. The J segment lost 3 bases and the V segment lost 4 bases, leaving 6 bases of the junction unmatched. Germline CDR1 and CDR2: SGHRS and YFSETQ. The CDR3 DNA is TGCGCCAGCAGCCCGGGGACAGGCTACTACAATGAGCAGTTCTTC. Translation: CASSPGTGYYNEQFF.

The chain carries TRBV5-4 and TRBJ2-7; 9 positions match TRBD2. V shed 0 bases, J shed 1 base, and the junction held 2 bases outside the gene matches. Germline lookup yields CDR1 SGHNT and CDR2 YYREEE (reference sequence). The CDR3 extends over 15 amino acids. The CDR3 loop reads CASSLVSGGSYEQYF. The CDR3 bases are TGTGCCAGCAGCTTGGTGAGCGGGGGGTCCTACGAGCAGTACTTC.

CDR3 residues: CASSRGEVDEQYF. The CDR3 nucleotides are TGTGCCAGCAGTCGGGGGGAGGTCGACGAGCAGTACTTC. The rearrangement joins TRBV7-2 to TRBJ2-7; TRBD2 aligns across 7 bases. The CDR3 is 13 residues long. Trimming removed 6 bases from V and 5 bases from J; junction bases left unmatched: 7. The germline V gene encodes CDR1 SGHTA and CDR2 FQGNSA.

The V call is TRBV7-9, the J call TRBJ2-5; tentative D call: TRBD1 (6 bases). The V and J ends lost 1 base and 5 bases respectively, with 11 bases between them. This CDR3 is built from 14 residues. Germline V lookup: CDR1 SEHNR, CDR2 FQNEAQ (reference sequence). CDR3 protein: CASSLVGAWETQYF. The CDR3 DNA reads as TGTGCCAGCAGCTTAGTGGGGGCGTGGGAGACCCAGTACTTC.

The table lists this clone with a few counts. The V call is TRBV7-2, the J call TRBJ2-7; the match to TRBD2 covers 13 bases. Germline trimming cut 2 bases from V and 3 bases from J; bases unmatched to any gene: 4. CDR3 length: 16 amino acids. Germline values: CDR1 SGHTA, CDR2 FQGNSA. CDR3 coding DNA: TGTGCCAGCAGCTTATCCGGGACTAGCGGGAACTACGAGCAGTACTTC. It encodes CASSLSGTSGNYEQYF.

The sample holds a few counts of this clone. CDR3 in DNA: TGCGCCAGCAGTGCAAGGACAAATAGCAATCAGCCCCAGCATTTT. Translation: CASSARTNSNQPQHF. The genes are TRBV4-1 and TRBJ1-5, with D possibly matching TRBD1 (5 bases). The germline gives CDR1 MGHRA, CDR2 YSYEKL. V was pared by 6 bases and J by 0 bases, with 12 bases between. The CDR3 covers 15 residues.

The gene calls are TRBV19 and TRBJ2-7; 12 bases are a match to TRBD1. CDR1 is LNHDA and CDR2 is SQIVND in the germline V gene (reference sequence). V shed 5 bases and J 6 bases; nucleotides not matched to a gene: 5. This CDR3 spans 14 amino acids. The CDR3 loop reads CASSVRDRGREQYF. DNA of the CDR3: TGTGCCAGTAGTGTCCGGGACAGGGGGCGCGAGCAGTACTTC.

This clone was counted a few times. The chain joins TRBV13 to TRBJ2-5, with D possibly matching TRBD2 (6 bases). CDR3 length: 17 amino acids. V lost 3 bases and J 5 bases, leaving 22 bases between the germline ends. The germline CDR1 and CDR2 sequences are PRHDT and FYEKMQ (reference sequence). The CDR3 DNA follows: TGTGCCAGCAGCTTTTCCGCGAAGTTAACTAGCAGGGAGACCCAGTACTTC. This sequence encodes CASSFSAKLTSRETQYF.

This chain links TRBV6-1 with TRBJ2-2, with D unresolved. There are 12 residues in the CDR3. Germline CDR1 and CDR2: MNHNS and SASEGT. V lost 5 bases to trimming and J lost 8 bases, with 9 bases between them. The CDR3: CASSPRRGELFF. In nucleotides, the CDR3 is TGTGCCAGCAGTCCCCGTCGGGGGGAGCTGTTTTTT.

The chain carries TRBV4-1 and TRBJ1-4; 9 positions match TRBD1. The V and J ends lost 5 bases and 6 bases, in that order; junction bases with no gene match: 4. This CDR3 region has 14 residues. The germline gives CDR1 MGHRA, CDR2 YSYEKL. The CDR3 loop is CASSSRQGDEKLFF. The CDR3, as DNA: TGCGCCAGCAGCTCGCGACAGGGGGATGAAAAACTGTTTTTT.

This chain connects TRBV7-6 to TRBJ2-7; possible D gene TRBD1, 6 bases. The ends were cut back, 1 base at V and 7 bases at J, with 23 bases in the middle. Germline V gene data show CDR1 as SGHVS and CDR2 as FNYEAQ. CDR3 length equals 17 residues. The CDR3 coding sequence is TGTGCCAGCAGCTTAGAAGCGGACAGCTACAACCCGGCGGAGCAGTACTTC. Residues: CASSLEADSYNPAEQYF.

V usage is TRBV7-2 and J usage is TRBJ1-1; D gene ambiguous. Germline V gives CDR1 SGHTA, CDR2 FQGNSA. CDR3 length: 11 amino acids. Trimming stripped 2 bases from V and 6 bases from J, with 4 bases between. CDR3 nucleotide sequence: TGTGCCAGCAGCTTACCCTCTGAAGCTTTCTTT. This gives the protein CASSLPSEAFF.

The chain is built from TRBV19 and TRBJ2-7, with D perhaps matching TRBD2 (6 bases). The ends were cut back, 3 bases at V and 5 bases at J, with 17 bases in the middle. The CDR3 extends over 15 amino acids. Germline loops: CDR1 LNHDA, CDR2 SQIVND (reference sequence). The CDR3 region is CASSMGMGLSDEQYF. DNA of the CDR3: TGTGCCAGTAGTATGGGGATGGGACTCAGCGACGAGCAGTACTTC.

The chain links TRBV5-1 to TRBJ2-1; 16 bases align to TRBD2. The J segment lost 4 bases and the V segment lost 0 bases, leaving 10 bases of the junction unmatched. Germline V gene lookup returns CDR1 SGHRS and CDR2 YFSETQ. This CDR3 spans 20 amino acids. CDR3 nucleotides: TGCGCCAGCAGCTTGGTTGGGACTAGCGGGGGGGCCGGCCGGTACAATGAGCAGTTCTTC. It is translated as CASSLVGTSGGAGRYNEQFF.

This sequence joins TRBV7-2 and TRBJ1-4; 8 bases align to TRBD1. Germline V lookup: CDR1 SGHTA, CDR2 FQGNSA. The CDR3 contains 15 residues. The V segment lost 6 bases and the J segment 7 bases; nucleotides outside the gene matches: 10. Here the CDR3 reads CASSGGAGGAEKLFF. DNA of the CDR3: TGTGCCAGCAGTGGAGGGGCAGGGGGCGCTGAAAAACTGTTTTTT.

V usage is TRBV7-6 and J usage is TRBJ2-5, with 8 bases matching TRBD2. From germline, CDR1 is SGHVS and CDR2 FNYEAQ. The trim removed 5 bases at V and 4 bases at J, leaving 12 bases unmatched. This CDR3 spans 16 amino acids. CDR3 coding DNA: TGTGCCAGCAGCAGGGAGGGGCGGGGGGCCGGAGAGACCCAGTACTTC. Amino acids: CASSREGRGAGETQYF.

The chain joins TRBV28 to TRBJ2-6; D not resolved. The CDR3 loop spans 15 amino acids. Germline values: CDR1 MDHEN, CDR2 SYDVKM. V was trimmed by 4 bases and J by 1 base, leaving 8 bases between them. The CDR3 loop is CASSSPQSGANVLTF. The CDR3 nucleotides read TGTGCCAGCAGTTCCCCCCAATCTGGGGCCAACGTCCTGACTTTC.

This sequence joins TRBV4-2 and TRBJ2-5, with 14 bases lining up with TRBD2. The CDR3 length is 16 residues. Germline lookup yields CDR1 LGHNA and CDR2 YNFKEQ. V lost 3 bases, J lost 5 bases, and 5 bases stayed unmatched. The CDR3 loop reads CASSQGTSGRGETQYF. CDR3 in DNA: TGTGCCAGCAGCCAGGGGACTAGCGGGAGAGGGGAGACCCAGTACTTC.

The chain uses TRBV4-2 and TRBJ2-1; weak D call: TRBD2 (6 bases). The CDR3 is 15 residues long. CDR1 is LGHNA and CDR2 is YNFKEQ in the germline V gene. The V and J ends lost 4 bases and 5 bases respectively, with 15 bases between them. The CDR3 DNA reads TGTGCCAGCAGCCCGCGCTCCGGGAGTCACAATGAGCAGTTCTTC. As protein: CASSPRSGSHNEQFF.

This chain uses TRBV19 with TRBJ1-5, with TRBD1 identical over 7 bases. The germline V gene encodes CDR1 LNHDA and CDR2 SQIVND (reference sequence). V lost 1 base, J lost 5 bases, and 2 bases stayed unmatched. There are 14 residues in the CDR3. Here the CDR3 reads CASSIGRGHQPQHF. CDR3 sequence (DNA): TGTGCCAGTAGTATAGGAAGGGGGCATCAGCCCCAGCATTTT.

This chain connects TRBV9 to TRBJ2-5, with 7 bases aligning to TRBD1. Germline CDR1 is SGDLS and CDR2 is YYNGEE. The CDR3 contains 15 residues. With V trimmed by 3 bases and J by 0 bases, 5 bases remained unmatched. CDR3 sequence reads: CASSEGQNYQETQYF. For the CDR3, the DNA is TGTGCCAGCAGCGAGGGACAGAATTACCAAGAGACCCAGTACTTC. Together with reference TRBV9 and TRBJ2-5, the CDR3 gives the full variable domain: DSGVTQTPKHLITATGQRVTLRCSPRSGDLSVYWYQQSLDQGLQFLIQYYNGEERAKGNILERFSAQQFPDLHSELNLSSLELGDSALYFCASSEGQNYQETQYFGPGTRLLVL.